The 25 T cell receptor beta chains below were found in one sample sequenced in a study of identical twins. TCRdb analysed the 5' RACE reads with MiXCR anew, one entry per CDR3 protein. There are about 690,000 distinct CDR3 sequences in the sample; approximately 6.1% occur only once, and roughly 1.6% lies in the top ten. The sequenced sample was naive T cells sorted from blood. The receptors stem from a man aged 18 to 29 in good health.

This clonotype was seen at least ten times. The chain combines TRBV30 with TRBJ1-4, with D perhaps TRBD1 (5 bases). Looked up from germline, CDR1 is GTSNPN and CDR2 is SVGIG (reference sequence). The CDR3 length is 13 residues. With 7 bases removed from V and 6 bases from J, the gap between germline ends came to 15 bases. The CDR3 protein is CASAGLGHEKLFF. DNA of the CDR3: TGTGCCTCTGCGGGACTTGGGCATGAAAAACTGTTTTTT.

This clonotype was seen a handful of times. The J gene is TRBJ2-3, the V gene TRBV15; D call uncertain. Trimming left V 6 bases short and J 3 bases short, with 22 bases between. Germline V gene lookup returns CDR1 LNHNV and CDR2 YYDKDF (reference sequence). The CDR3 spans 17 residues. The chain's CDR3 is CATRVPAHGVWTDTQYF. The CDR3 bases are TGTGCCACCAGGGTCCCAGCACACGGTGTGTGGACAGATACGCAGTATTTT.

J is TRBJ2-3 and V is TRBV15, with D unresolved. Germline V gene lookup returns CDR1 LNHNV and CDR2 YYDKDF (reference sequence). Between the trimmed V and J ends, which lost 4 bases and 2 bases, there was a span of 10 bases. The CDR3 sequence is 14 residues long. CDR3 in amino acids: CATSKEANTDTQYF. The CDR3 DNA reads TGTGCCACCAGCAAGGAAGCTAACACAGATACGCAGTATTTT.

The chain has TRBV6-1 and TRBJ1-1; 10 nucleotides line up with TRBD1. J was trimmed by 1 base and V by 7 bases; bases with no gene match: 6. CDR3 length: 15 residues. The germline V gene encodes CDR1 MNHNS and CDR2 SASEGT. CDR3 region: CASIGTGVRNTEAFF. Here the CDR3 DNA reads TGTGCCAGCATCGGGACAGGGGTGAGGAACACTGAAGCTTTCTTT.

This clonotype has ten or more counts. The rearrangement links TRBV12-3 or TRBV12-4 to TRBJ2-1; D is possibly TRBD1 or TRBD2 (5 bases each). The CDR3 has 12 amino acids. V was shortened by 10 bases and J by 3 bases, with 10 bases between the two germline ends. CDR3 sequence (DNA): TGTGCCACAATTGGGGGCTACAATGAGCAGTTCTTC. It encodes CATIGGYNEQFF.

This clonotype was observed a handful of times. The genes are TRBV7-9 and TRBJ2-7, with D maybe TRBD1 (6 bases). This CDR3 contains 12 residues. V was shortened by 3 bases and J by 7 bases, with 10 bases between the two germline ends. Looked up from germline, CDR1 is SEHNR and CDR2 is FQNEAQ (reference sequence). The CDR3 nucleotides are TGTGCCAGCAGCTTTCGGCAGGGGGAGCAGTACGTC. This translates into CASSFRQGEQYV.

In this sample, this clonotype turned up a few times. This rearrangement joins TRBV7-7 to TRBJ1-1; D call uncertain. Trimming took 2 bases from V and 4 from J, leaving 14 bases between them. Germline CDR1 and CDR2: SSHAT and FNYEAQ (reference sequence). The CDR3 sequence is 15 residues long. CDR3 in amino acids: CASSLRFGDRTEAFF. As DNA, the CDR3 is TGTGCCAGCAGCTTAAGGTTCGGGGATCGCACTGAAGCTTTCTTT.

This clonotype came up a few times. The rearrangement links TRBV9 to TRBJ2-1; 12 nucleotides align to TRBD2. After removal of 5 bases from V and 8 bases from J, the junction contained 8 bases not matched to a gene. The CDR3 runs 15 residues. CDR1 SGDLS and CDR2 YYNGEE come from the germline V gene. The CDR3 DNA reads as TGTGCCAGCAGGCCTGGACTAGCGGGATTCGATGAGCAGTTCTTC. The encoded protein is CASRPGLAGFDEQFF.

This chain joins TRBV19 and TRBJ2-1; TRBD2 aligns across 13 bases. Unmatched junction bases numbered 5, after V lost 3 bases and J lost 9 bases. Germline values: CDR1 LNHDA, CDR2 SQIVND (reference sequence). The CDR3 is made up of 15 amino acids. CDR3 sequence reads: CASSIRLAGGTEQFF. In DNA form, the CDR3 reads TGTGCCAGTAGTATTCGACTAGCGGGAGGAACTGAGCAGTTCTTC.

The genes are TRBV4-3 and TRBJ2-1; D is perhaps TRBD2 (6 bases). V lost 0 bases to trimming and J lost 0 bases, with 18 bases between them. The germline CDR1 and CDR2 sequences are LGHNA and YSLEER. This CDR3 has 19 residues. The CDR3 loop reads CASSQDWVGGGSSYNEQFF. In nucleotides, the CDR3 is TGCGCCAGCAGCCAAGATTGGGTTGGCGGAGGGAGCTCCTACAATGAGCAGTTCTTC.

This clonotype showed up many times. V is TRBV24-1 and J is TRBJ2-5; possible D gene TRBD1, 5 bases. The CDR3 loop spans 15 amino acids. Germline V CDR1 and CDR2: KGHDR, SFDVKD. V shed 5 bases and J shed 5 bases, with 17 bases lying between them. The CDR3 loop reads CATSGPLDSDETQYF. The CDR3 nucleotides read TGTGCCACCAGTGGCCCCCTCGACAGCGACGAGACCCAGTACTTC.

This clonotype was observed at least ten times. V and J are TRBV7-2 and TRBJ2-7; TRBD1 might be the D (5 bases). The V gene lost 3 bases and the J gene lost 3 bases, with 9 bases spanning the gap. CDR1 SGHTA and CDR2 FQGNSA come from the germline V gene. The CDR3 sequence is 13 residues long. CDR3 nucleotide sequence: TGTGCCAGCAGCTTTACAGGTGGCTACGAGCAGTACTTC. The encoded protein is CASSFTGGYEQYF. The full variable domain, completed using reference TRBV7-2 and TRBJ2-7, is GAGVSQSPSNKVTEKGKDVELRCDPISGHTALYWYRQSLGQGLEFLIYFQGNSAPDKSGLPSDRFSAERTGGSVSTLTIQRTQQEDSAVYLCASSFTGGYEQYFGPGTRLTVT.

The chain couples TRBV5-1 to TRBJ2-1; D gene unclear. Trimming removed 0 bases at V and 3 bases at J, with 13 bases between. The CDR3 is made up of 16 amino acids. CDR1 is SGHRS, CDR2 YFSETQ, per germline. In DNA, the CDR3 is TGCGCCAGCAGCTTGGGTTTGGAGCCAAACTACAATGAGCAGTTCTTC. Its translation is CASSLGLEPNYNEQFF.

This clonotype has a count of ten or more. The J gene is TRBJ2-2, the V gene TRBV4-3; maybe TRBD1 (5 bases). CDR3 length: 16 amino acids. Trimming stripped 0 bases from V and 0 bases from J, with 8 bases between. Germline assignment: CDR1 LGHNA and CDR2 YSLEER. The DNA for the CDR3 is TGCGCCAGCAGCCAAGATGGGGCGACGAACACCGGGGAGCTGTTTTTT. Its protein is CASSQDGATNTGELFF.

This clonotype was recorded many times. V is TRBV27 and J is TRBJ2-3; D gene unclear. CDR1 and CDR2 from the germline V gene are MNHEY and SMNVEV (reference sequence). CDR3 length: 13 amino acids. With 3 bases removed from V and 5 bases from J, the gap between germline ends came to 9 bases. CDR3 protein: CASSFLEEDTQYF. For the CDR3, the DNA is TGTGCCAGCAGTTTTCTTGAGGAAGATACGCAGTATTTT.

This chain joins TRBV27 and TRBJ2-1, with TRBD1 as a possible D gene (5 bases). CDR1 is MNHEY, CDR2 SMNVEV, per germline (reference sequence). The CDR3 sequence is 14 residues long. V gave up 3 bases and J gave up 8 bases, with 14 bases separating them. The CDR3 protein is CASSFQGILDEQFF. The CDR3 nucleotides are TGTGCCAGCAGTTTTCAGGGAATTTTGGATGAGCAGTTCTTC.

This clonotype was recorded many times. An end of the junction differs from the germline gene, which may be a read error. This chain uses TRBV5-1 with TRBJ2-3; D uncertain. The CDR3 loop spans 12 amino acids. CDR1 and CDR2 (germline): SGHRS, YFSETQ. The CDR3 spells CASSFSTDTQYF. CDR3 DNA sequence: TGTGCCAGCAGCTTTAGCACAGATACGCAGTATTTT.

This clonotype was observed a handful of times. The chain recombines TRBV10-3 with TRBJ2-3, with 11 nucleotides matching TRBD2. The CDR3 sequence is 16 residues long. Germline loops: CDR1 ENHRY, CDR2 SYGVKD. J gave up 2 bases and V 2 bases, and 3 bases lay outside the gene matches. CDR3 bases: TGTGCCATCAGTGAGCCGGGACTAGCGGACACAGATACGCAGTATTTT. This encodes CAISEPGLADTDTQYF.

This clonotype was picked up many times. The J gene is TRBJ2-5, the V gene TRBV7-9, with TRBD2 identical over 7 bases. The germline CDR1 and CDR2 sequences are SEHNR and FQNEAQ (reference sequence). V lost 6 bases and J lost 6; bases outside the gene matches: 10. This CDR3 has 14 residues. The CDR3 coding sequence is TGTGCCAGCAGAGGGAGGGAGGGCCTGAAGACCCAGTACTTC. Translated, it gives CASRGREGLKTQYF.

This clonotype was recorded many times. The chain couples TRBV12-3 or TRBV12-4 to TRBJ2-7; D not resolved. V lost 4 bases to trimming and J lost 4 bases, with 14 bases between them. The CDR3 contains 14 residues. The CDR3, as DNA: TGTGCCAGCAGTTCCCACACCTCGGTTTACGAGCAGTACTTC. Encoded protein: CASSSHTSVYEQYF.

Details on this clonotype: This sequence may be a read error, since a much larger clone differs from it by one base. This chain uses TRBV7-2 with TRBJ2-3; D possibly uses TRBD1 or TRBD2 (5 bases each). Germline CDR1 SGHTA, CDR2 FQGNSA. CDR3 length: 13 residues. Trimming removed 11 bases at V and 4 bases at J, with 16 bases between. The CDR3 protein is CAPGYGGADTQYF. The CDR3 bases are TGTGCCCCAGGATATGGGGGTGCAGATACGCAGTATTTT. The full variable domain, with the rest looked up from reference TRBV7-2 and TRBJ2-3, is GAGVSQSPSNKVTEKGKDVELRCDPISGHTALYWYRQSLGQGLEFLIYFQGNSAPDKSGLPSDRFSAERTGGSVSTLTIQRTQQEDSAVYLCAPGYGGADTQYFGPGTRLTVL.

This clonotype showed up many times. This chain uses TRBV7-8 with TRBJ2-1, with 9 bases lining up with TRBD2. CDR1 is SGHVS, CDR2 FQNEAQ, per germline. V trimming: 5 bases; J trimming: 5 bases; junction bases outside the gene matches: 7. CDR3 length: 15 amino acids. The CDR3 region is CASSQRAGGHNEQFF. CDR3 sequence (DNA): TGTGCCAGCAGCCAACGAGCGGGAGGTCACAATGAGCAGTTCTTC.

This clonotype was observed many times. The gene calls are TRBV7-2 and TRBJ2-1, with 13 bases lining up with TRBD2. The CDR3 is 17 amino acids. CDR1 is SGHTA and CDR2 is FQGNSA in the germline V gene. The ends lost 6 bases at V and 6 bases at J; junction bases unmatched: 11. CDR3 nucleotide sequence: TGTGCCAGCAGTCACTCCGGGACTAGCGGGATCCCCAATGAGCAGTTCTTC. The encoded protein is CASSHSGTSGIPNEQFF.

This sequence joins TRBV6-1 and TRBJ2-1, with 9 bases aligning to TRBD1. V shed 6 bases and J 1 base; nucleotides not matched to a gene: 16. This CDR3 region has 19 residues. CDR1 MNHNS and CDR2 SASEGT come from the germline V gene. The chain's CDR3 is CASSGPGQGPHRSYNEQFF. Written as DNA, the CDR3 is TGTGCCAGCAGCGGACCGGGACAGGGACCCCACAGATCCTACAATGAGCAGTTCTTC.

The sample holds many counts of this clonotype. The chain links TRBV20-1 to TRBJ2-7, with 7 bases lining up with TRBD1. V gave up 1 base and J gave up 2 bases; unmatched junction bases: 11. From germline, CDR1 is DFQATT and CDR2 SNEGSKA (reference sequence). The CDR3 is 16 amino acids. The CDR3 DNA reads TGCAGTGCTAGAGCTCAGCCCCGGACAGGAACCTACGAGCAGTACGTC. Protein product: CSARAQPRTGTYEQYV.